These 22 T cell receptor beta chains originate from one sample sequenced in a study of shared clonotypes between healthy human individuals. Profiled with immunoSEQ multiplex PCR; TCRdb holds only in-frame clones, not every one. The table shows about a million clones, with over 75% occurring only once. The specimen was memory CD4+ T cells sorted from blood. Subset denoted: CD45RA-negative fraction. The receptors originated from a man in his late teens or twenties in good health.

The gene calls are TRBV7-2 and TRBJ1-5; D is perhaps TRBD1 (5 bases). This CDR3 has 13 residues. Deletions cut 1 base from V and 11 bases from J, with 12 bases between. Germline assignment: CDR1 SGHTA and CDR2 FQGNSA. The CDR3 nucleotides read TGTGCCAGCAGCTTAGAGGCGGGGCGGGCCCAGCATTTT. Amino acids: CASSLEAGRAQHF.

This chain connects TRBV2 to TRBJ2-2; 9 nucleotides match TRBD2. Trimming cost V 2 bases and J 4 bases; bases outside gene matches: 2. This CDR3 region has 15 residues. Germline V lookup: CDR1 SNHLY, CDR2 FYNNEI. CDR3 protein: CASSELAGRTGELFF. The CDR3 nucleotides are TGTGCCAGCAGTGAACTAGCGGGGCGCACCGGGGAGCTGTTTTTT.

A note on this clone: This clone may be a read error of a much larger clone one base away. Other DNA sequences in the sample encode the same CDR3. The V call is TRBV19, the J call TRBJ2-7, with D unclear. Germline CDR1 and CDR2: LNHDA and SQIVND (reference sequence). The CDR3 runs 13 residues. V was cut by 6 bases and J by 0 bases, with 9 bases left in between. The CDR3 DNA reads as TGTGCCAGTAGCATCCCGGGCTCCTACGAGCAGTACTTC. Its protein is CASSIPGSYEQYF.

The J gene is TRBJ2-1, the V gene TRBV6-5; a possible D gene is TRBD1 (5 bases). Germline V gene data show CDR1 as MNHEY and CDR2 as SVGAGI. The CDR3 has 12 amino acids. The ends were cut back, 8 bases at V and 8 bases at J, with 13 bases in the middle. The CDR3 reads CASSQGPYEQFF. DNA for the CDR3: TGTGCCAGCTCCCAGGGCCCCTATGAGCAGTTCTTC.

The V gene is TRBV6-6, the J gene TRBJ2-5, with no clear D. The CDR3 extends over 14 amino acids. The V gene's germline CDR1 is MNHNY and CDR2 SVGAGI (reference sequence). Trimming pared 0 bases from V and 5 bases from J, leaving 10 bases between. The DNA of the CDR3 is TGTGCCAGCAGTTACTCGGCGAGTTGGGAGACCCAGTACTTC. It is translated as CASSYSASWETQYF.

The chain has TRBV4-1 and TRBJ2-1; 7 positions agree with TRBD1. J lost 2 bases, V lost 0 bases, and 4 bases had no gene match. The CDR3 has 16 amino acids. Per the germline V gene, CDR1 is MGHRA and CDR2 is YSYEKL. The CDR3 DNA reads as TGCGCCAGCAGCCAAGATAGGGACAGTCCCTACAATGAGCAGTTCTTC. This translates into CASSQDRDSPYNEQFF.

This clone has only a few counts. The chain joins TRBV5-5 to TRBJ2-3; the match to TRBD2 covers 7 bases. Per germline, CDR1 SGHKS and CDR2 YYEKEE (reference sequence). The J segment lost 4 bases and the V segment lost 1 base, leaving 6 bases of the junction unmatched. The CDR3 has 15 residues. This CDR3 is CASSLLASGSDTQYF. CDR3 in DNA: TGTGCCAGCAGCTTGCTCGCTAGCGGATCAGATACGCAGTATTTT.

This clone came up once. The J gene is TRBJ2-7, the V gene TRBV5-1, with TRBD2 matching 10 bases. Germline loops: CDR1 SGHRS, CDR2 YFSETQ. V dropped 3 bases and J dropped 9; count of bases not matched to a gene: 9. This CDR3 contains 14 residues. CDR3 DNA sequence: TGCGCCAGCAGCTACCAGGAAGCGGGAGGGGCGCAGTACTTC. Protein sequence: CASSYQEAGGAQYF.

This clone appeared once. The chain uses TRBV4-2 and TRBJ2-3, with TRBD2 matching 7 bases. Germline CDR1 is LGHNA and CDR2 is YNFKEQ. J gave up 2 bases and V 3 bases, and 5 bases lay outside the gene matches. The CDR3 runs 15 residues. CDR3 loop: CASSQSGEVTDTQYF. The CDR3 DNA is TGTGCCAGCAGCCAGAGCGGGGAGGTCACAGATACGCAGTATTTT.

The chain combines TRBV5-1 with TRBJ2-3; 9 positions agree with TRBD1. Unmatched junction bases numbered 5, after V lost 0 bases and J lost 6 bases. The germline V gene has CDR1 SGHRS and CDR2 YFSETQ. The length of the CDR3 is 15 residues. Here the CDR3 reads CASSLGRDRVDTQYF. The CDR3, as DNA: TGCGCCAGCAGCTTGGGCCGGGACAGGGTGGATACGCAGTATTTT.

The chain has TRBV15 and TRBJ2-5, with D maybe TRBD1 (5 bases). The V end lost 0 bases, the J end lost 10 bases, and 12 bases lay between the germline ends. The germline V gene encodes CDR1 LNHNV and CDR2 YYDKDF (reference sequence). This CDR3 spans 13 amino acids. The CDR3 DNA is TGTGCCACCAGCAGAGATAAAGGACAACTCCAGTACTTC. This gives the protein CATSRDKGQLQYF.

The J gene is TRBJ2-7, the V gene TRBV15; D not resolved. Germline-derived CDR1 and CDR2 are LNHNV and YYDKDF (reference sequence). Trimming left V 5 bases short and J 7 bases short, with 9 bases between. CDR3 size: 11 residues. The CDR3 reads CATSWYGEQYF. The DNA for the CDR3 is TGTGCCACCAGCTGGTACGGGGAGCAGTACTTC.

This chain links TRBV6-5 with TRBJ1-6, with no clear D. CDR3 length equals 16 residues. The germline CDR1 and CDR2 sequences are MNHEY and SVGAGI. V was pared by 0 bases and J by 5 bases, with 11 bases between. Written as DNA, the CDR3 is TGTGCCAGCAGTTACTCGTCGGCGCGAAATAATTCACCCCTCCACTTT. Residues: CASSYSSARNNSPLHF.

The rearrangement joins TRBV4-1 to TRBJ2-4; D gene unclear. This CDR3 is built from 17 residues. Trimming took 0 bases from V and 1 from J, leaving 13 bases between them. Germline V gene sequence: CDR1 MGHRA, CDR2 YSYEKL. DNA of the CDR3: TGCGCCAGCAGCCAAGATATCCCAGGATCGGCCAAAAACATTCAGTACTTC. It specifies CASSQDIPGSAKNIQYF.

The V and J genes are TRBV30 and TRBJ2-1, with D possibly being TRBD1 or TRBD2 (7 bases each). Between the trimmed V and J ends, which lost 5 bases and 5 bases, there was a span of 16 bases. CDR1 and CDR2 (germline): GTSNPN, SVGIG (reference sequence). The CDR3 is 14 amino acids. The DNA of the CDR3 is TGTGCCTGGGACAGGGTAGCGGGCCACAATGAGCAGTTCTTC. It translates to CAWDRVAGHNEQFF.

The CDR3 DNA is TGTGCCAGCAGCCCCCAGGGACAGGGGGTTACTGAAGCTTTCTTT. Protein product: CASSPQGQGVTEAFF. This chain links TRBV9 with TRBJ1-1; 11 bases are shared with TRBD1. This CDR3 comprises 15 residues. CDR1 SGDLS and CDR2 YYNGEE come from the germline V gene. V dropped 4 bases and J dropped 5; count of bases not matched to a gene: 7.

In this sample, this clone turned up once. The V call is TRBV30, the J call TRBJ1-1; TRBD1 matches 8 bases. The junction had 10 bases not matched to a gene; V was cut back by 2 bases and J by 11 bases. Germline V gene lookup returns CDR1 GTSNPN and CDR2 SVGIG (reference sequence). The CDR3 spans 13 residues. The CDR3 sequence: CAWSSQGAVRAFF. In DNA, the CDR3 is TGTGCCTGGAGTTCGCAGGGGGCGGTGAGGGCTTTCTTT.

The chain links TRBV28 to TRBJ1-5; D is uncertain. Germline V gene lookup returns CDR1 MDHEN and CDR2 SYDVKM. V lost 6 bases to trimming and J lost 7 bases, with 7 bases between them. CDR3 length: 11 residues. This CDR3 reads CASRDGQPQHF. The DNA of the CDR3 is TGTGCCAGCAGGGACGGACAGCCCCAGCATTTT.

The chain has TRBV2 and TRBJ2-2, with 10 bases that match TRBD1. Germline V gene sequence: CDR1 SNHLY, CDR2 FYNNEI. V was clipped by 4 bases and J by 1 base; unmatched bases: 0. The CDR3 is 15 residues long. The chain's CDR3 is CASSGDRGNTGELFF. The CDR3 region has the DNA TGTGCCAGCAGTGGGGACAGGGGGAACACCGGGGAGCTGTTTTTT.

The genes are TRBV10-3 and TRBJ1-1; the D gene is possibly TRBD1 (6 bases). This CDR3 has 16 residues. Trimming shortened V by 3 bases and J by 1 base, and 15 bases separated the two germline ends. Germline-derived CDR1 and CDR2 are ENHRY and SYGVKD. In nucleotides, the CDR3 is TGTGCCATCAGTGAACCGATGACAGGCGAGAACACTGAAGCTTTCTTT. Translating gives CAISEPMTGENTEAFF.

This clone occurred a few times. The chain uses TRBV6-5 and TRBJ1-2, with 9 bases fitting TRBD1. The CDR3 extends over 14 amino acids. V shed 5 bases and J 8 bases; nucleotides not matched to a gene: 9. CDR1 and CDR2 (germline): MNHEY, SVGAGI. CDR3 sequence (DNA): TGTGCCAGCAGTACACCGGGACAGGGTAGGGGCTACACCTTC. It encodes CASSTPGQGRGYTF.

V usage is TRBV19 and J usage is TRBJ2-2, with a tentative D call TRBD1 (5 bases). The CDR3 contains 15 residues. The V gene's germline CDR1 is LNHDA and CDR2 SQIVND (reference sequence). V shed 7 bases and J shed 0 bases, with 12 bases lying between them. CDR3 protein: CASNFGAANTGELFF. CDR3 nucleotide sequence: TGTGCCAGTAATTTTGGGGCAGCGAACACCGGGGAGCTGTTTTTT.